The rows below give T cell receptor beta chains drawn from one sample of a study of chemoradiotherapy in HPV16-positive cancers. The assay was immunoSEQ multiplex PCR, and TCRdb's table has in-frame clones only and misses some. The data hold about 9,200 clones, with roughly 75% observed a single time. The sample here was tumor tissue, taken from a patient who underwent chemoradiotherapy. These receptor sequences come from a human donor with HPV-associated anogenital cancer. Each CDR3 is given with its conserved first and last residue. D genes are given only for firm matches. Expanded clones are given a class, and other clones once, few, many or no size at all.

TRBV6-6,NA,TRBD1,TRBJ2-1,CASRRDSQNNEQFF,TGTGCCAGCAGGAGGGACAGTCAGAACAATGAGCAGTTCTTC
TRBV18,NA,NA,TRBJ1-5,CASSPDESVSNQPQHF,TGTGCCAGCTCACCTGACGAATCGGTCAGCAATCAGCCCCAGCATTTT
TRBV29-1,NA,TRBD2,TRBJ2-1,CSHTSGEKRYEQFF,TGCAGCCATACTAGCGGGGAGAAGAGGTATGAGCAGTTCTTC
TRBV19,few,NA,TRBJ1-5,CASSRTSGGNQPQHF,TGTGCCAGTAGTAGAACATCGGGCGGCAATCAGCCCCAGCATTTT
TRBV29-1,NA,TRBD1,TRBJ2-7,CSVWDRKAYEQYF,TGCAGCGTTTGGGACAGAAAAGCCTACGAGCAGTACTTC
TRBV28,NA,NA,TRBJ1-5,CASSSPGGGHQPQHF,TGTGCCAGCAGTTCCCCGGGCGGGGGGCATCAGCCCCAGCATTTT
TRBV14,NA,NA,TRBJ2-1,CASSQLDRTSYNEQFF,TGTGCCAGCAGCCAACTCGACAGGACCTCCTACAATGAGCAGTTCTTC
TRBV4-1,NA,TRBD1,TRBJ2-2,CASSQRGQGATGELFF,TGCGCCAGCAGCCAAAGGGGACAGGGGGCCACCGGGGAGCTGTTTTTT
TRBV29-1,NA,NA,TRBJ2-1,CSVEDLTGVYSGQFF,TGCAGCGTTGAAGATCTTACAGGTGTCTATTCGGGACAGTTCTTC
TRBV5-1,NA,NA,TRBJ2-2,CASSLAGTGELFF,TGCGCCAGCAGCTTGGCGGGGACCGGGGAGCTGTTTTTT